Listed here are 6 T cell receptor beta chains from one sample, sequenced in a study of long-term antiretroviral therapy in people with HIV. It was version v3.0 of the immunoSEQ assay that was run at survey level. The table came from immunoSEQ multiplex PCR; TCRdb's copy has only in-frame clones and leaves some out. This table holds more than 25,000 clones, 70% to 90% found once. The input for sequencing was unsorted PBMCs, taken 3 years after starting antiretroviral therapy. These receptors were collected from a man in his forties with HIV.

V gene TRBV7-2 combines with J gene TRBJ2-7; D call uncertain. V was trimmed by 2 bases and J by 6 bases, leaving 8 bases between them. The CDR3 spans 12 residues. Per the germline V gene, CDR1 is SGHTA and CDR2 is FQGNSA. In nucleotides, the CDR3 is TGTGCCAGCAGCTTACCTTGGGCCGAGCAGTACTTC. It codes for CASSLPWAEQYF.

The genes are TRBV5-1 and TRBJ2-7; D not resolved. There are 15 residues in the CDR3. Germline V gives CDR1 SGHRS, CDR2 YFSETQ. Trimming cost V 0 bases and J 0 bases, with 10 bases left between them. CDR3 coding DNA: TGCGCCAGCAGCTTGGATTTGGCCTCCTCCTACGAGCAGTACTTC. Protein product: CASSLDLASSYEQYF.

The V gene is TRBV10-1, the J gene TRBJ1-1; D call uncertain. The CDR3 loop spans 13 amino acids. The ends were cut back, 4 bases at V and 6 bases at J, with 12 bases in the middle. CDR1 and CDR2 (germline): WNHNN, SYGVQD (reference sequence). The CDR3 region has the DNA TGCGCCAGCAGTGCCCCGGGAGTCGCTGAAGCTTTCTTT. This translates into CASSAPGVAEAFF.

The gene calls are TRBV5-1 and TRBJ2-1; possibly TRBD1 for D (7 bases). The V and J ends lost 0 bases and 2 bases respectively, with 9 bases between them. The germline gives CDR1 SGHRS, CDR2 YFSETQ. CDR3 length: 15 amino acids. The CDR3 spells CASSLAGGTYNEQFF. CDR3 nucleotides: TGCGCCAGCAGCTTGGCAGGGGGGACCTACAATGAGCAGTTCTTC.

The V and J genes are TRBV20-1 and TRBJ1-2; the D is unclear. Trimming stripped 5 bases from V and 5 bases from J, with 9 bases between. The germline V gene encodes CDR1 DFQATT and CDR2 SNEGSKA (reference sequence). This CDR3 has 11 amino acids. DNA of the CDR3: TGCAGTGCTCGGACTGATTATGGCTACACCTTC. Residues: CSARTDYGYTF.

This clone was counted a single time. The chain couples TRBV6-1 to TRBJ1-1; D is uncertain. Trimming took 4 bases from V and 0 from J, leaving 9 bases between them. The CDR3 contains 14 residues. From germline, CDR1 is MNHNS and CDR2 SASEGT. The DNA for the CDR3 is TGTGCCAGCAGTGTACTAGGCATGAACACTGAAGCTTTCTTT. It codes for CASSVLGMNTEAFF.